The 8 T cell receptor beta chains in this list originate from one sample, sequenced in a study of shared clonotypes between healthy human individuals. The data were produced by immunoSEQ multiplex PCR, yet TCRdb's version contains in-frame clones alone and is incomplete. The table shows about 340,000 clones, with around 70% occurring only once. Input material: memory CD4+ T cells sorted from blood. Subset in this sample: CD45RA-negative fraction. The receptors were sampled from a man between 25 and 39 years old in good health.

The chain joins TRBV6-1 to TRBJ2-2; tentatively, D is TRBD1 (5 bases). The germline V gene has CDR1 MNHNS and CDR2 SASEGT. V lost 8 bases to trimming and J lost 1 base, with 14 bases between them. This CDR3 is built from 15 residues. The CDR3 reads CASQLRQLNTGELFF. CDR3 bases: TGTGCCAGCCAACTCCGACAGTTGAACACCGGGGAGCTGTTTTTT.

This chain uses TRBV2 with TRBJ2-2; weak D call: TRBD2 (6 bases). V was trimmed by 8 bases and J by 2 bases, leaving 12 bases between them. Germline V CDR1 and CDR2: SNHLY, FYNNEI. The CDR3 is 14 amino acids. The CDR3 sequence is CASSGDSNTGELFF. The CDR3 DNA reads as TGTGCCAGCTCCGGGGACTCCAACACCGGGGAGCTGTTTTTT.

The chain uses TRBV27 and TRBJ2-2; 8 bases are shared with TRBD1. V lost 7 bases and J lost 7; bases outside the gene matches: 11. Germline CDR1 is MNHEY and CDR2 is SMNVEV (reference sequence). CDR3 length: 15 residues. DNA for the CDR3: TGTGCCAGCAATTCTTTCGACAGGGGTGGCGGGGAGCTGTTTTTT. As protein: CASNSFDRGGGELFF.

This chain links TRBV29-1 with TRBJ2-5; 15 nucleotides line up with TRBD2. The junction had 0 bases not matched to a gene; V was cut back by 6 bases and J by 1 base. The CDR3 loop spans 14 amino acids. The germline CDR1 and CDR2 sequences are SQVTM and ANQGSEA. The CDR3 DNA sequence: TGCAGCGTGGGACTAGCGGGAGGCCAAGAGACCCAGTACTTC. Residues: CSVGLAGGQETQYF.

About this clone: This specimen includes other DNA sequences encoding the same CDR3. The J gene is TRBJ2-7, the V gene TRBV11-2; D remains unclear. V was cut by 0 bases and J by 0 bases, with 3 bases left in between. The CDR3 sequence is 13 residues long. The germline V gene has CDR1 SGHAT and CDR2 FQNNGV. The CDR3 loop reads CASSLDSSYEQYF. CDR3 sequence (DNA): TGTGCCAGCAGCTTAGATTCCTCCTACGAGCAGTACTTC.

The chain recombines TRBV7-3 with TRBJ2-1, with 9 bases lining up with TRBD2. J lost 9 bases, V lost 5 bases, and 17 bases had no gene match. The CDR3 loop spans 17 amino acids. Germline-derived CDR1 and CDR2 are SGHTA and FQGTGA. CDR3 nucleotides: TGTGCCAGCAGCCCCGGACTTATAGCGGGAGCCATTGGTGAGCAGTTCTTC. Protein product: CASSPGLIAGAIGEQFF.

This clone came up a few times. The gene calls are TRBV7-6 and TRBJ2-5; 10 bases align to TRBD2. The CDR3 contains 17 residues. Germline V gene lookup returns CDR1 SGHVS and CDR2 FNYEAQ. J gave up 5 bases and V 1 base, and 10 bases lay outside the gene matches. The CDR3 loop reads CASSLGTTSGIGETQYF. CDR3 nucleotide sequence: TGTGCCAGCAGCTTAGGCACCACTAGCGGGATAGGTGAGACCCAGTACTTC. The full variable domain, rest sourced from reference TRBV7-6 and TRBJ2-5, is GAGVSQSPRYKVTKRGQDVALRCDPISGHVSLYWYRQALGQGPEFLTYFNYEAQQDKSGLPNDRFSAERPEGSISTLTIQRTEQRDSAMYRCASSLGTTSGIGETQYFGPGTRLLVL.

This clone was observed a handful of times. The chain has TRBV5-1 and TRBJ2-3; tentative D call: TRBD2 (5 bases). The CDR3 runs to 15 residues. The germline gives CDR1 SGHRS, CDR2 YFSETQ. With 4 bases removed from V and 6 bases from J, the gap between germline ends came to 18 bases. CDR3 sequence reads: CASSATGNTGDTQYF. In nucleotides, the CDR3 is TGCGCCAGCAGCGCCACGGGGAACACTGGGGATACGCAGTATTTT.